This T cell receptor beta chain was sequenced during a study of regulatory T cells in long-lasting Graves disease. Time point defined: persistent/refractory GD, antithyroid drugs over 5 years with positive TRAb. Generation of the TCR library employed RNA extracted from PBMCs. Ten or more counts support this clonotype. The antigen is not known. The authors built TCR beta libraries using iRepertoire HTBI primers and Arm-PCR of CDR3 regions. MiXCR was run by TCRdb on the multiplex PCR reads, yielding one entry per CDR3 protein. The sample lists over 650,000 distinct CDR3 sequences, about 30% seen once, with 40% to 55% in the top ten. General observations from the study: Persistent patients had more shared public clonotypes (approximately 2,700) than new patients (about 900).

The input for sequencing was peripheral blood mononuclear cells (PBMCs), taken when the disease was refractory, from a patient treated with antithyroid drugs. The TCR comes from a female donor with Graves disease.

The CDR3 DNA reads as TGTGCCAGCAGGCCCCGGGACGGCTCCTACGAGCAGTACTTC. Its translation is CASRPRDGSYEQYF. This chain links TRBV6-1 with TRBJ2-7; D assignment may be TRBD1 or TRBD2 (5 bases each). Germline CDR1 is MNHNS and CDR2 is SASEGT. V was trimmed by 6 bases and J by 0 bases, leaving 12 bases between them. CDR3 length: 14 residues.